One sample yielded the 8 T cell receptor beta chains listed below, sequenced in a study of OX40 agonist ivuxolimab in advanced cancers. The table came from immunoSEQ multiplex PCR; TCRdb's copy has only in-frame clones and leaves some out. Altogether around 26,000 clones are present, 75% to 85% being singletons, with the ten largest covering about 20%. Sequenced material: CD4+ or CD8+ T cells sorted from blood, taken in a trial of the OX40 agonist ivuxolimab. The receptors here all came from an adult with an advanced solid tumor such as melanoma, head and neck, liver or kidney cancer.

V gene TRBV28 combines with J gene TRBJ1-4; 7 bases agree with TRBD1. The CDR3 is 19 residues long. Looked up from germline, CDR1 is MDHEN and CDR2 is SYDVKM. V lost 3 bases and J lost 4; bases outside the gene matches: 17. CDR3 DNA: TGTGCCAGCAGTTTTGAACGAGACAGGACAGGCAAACTTAATGAAAAACTGTTTTTT. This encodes CASSFERDRTGKLNEKLFF.

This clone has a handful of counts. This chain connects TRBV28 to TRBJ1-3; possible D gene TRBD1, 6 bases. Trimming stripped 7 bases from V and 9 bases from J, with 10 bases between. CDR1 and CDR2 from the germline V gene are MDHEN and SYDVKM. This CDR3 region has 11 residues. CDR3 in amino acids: CASNRGATIYF. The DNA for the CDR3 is TGTGCCAGCAACCGGGGGGCCACCATATATTTT.

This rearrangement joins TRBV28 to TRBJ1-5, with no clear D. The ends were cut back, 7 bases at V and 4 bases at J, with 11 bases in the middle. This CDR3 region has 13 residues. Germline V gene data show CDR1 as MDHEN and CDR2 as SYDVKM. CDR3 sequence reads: CASTDTANQPQHF. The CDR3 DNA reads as TGTGCCAGCACTGACACCGCAAATCAGCCCCAGCATTTT.

The DNA for the CDR3 is TGTGCCAGCAGCAAATGGCGAGCGGGGGTACCCTACGAGCAGTACTTC. Translating gives CASSKWRAGVPYEQYF. The rearrangement links TRBV21-1 to TRBJ2-7; no DNA check was done on the table's D call, TRBD2. TRBV21-1 is termed a pseudogene. There are 16 residues in the CDR3.

The CDR3 sequence: CASSQGLAQETQYF. The CDR3 bases are TGCGCCAGCAGCCAAGGACTAGCCCAAGAGACCCAGTACTTC. The genes are TRBV4-1 and TRBJ2-5, with 7 bases fitting TRBD2. This CDR3 is 14 amino acids long. Germline V CDR1 and CDR2: MGHRA, YSYEKL. Trimming took 1 base from V and 1 from J; bases not matched to a gene: 0.

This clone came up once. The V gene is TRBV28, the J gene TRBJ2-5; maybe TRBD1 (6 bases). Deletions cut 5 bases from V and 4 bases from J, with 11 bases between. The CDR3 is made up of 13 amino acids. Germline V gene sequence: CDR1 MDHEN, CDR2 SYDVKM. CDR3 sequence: CASSIIGGETQYF. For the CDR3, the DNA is TGTGCCAGCAGTATTATAGGGGGAGAGACCCAGTACTTC.

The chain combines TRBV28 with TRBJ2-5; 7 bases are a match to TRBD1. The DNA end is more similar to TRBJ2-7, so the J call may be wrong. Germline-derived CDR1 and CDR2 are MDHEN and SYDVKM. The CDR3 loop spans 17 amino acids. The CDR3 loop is CASSPPTGFTPSYEQYF. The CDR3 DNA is TGTGCCAGCAGTCCCCCGACAGGGTTTACTCCGTCCTACGAGCAGTACTTC.

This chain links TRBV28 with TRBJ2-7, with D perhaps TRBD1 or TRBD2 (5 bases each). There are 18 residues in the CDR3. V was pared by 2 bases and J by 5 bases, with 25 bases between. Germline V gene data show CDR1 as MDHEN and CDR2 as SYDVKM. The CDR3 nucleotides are TGTGCCAGCAGTTTACCCCGGGGACCCCGCTCCAGGACGGACGAGCAGTACTTC. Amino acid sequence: CASSLPRGPRSRTDEQYF.